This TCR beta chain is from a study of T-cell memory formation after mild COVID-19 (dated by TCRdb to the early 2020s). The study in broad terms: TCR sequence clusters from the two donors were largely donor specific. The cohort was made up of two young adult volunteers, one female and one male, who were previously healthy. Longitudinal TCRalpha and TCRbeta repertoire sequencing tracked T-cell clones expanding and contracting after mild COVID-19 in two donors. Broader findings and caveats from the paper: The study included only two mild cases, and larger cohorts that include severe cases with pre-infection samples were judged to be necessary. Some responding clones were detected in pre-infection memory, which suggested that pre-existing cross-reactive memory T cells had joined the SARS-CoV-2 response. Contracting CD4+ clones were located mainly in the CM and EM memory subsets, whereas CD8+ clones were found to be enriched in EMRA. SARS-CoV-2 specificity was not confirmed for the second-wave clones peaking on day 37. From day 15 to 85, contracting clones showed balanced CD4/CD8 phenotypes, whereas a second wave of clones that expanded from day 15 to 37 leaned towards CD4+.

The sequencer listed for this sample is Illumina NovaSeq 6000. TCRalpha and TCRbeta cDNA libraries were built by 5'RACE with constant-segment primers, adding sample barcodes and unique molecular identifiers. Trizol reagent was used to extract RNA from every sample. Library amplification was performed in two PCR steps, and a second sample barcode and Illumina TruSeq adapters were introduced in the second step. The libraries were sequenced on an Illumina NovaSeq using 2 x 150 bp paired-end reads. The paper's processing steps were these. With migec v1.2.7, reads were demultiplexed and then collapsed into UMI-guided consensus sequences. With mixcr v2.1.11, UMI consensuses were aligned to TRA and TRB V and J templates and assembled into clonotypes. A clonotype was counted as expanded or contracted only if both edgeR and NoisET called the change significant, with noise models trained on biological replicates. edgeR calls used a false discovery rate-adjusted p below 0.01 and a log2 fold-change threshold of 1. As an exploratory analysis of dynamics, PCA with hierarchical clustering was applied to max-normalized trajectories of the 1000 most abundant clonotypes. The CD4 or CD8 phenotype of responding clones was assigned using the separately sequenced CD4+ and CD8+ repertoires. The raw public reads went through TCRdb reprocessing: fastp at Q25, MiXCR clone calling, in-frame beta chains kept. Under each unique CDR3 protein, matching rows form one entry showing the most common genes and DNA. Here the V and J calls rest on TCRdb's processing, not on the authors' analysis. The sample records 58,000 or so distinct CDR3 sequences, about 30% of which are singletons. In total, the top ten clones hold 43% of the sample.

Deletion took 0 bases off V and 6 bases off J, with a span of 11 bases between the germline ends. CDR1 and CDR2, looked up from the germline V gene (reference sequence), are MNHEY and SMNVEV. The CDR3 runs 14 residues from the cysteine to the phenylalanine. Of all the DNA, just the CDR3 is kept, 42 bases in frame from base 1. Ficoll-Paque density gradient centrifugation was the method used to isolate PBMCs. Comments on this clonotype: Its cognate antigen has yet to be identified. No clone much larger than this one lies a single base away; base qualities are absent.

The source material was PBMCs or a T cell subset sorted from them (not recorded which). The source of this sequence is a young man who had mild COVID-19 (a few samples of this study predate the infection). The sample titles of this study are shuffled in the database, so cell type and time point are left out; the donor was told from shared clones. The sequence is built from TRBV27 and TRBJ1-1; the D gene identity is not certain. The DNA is TGTGCCAGCAGTTTATCGCCAGCCGGACCTGAAGCTTTCTTT. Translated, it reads CASSLSPAGPEAFF.